This is a list of T cell receptor beta chains from one sample in a study of T cell responses to AZD1222 COVID-19 vaccine. Measured with immunoSEQ multiplex PCR; TCRdb has only the in-frame clones, and not every one. The sample includes around 120,000 clones, approximately 88% of them seen just once. The specimen was peripheral blood, collected on day 0 of AZD1222 vaccination. These receptors all stem from an adult in good health. Both conserved end residues are trimmed from each CDR3. Rows give clone size only sometimes, using once, few, many, or a class for an expanded clone.

cdr3_length	v_call	clone_size	j_call	cdr3_aa
13	TRBV5-1	.	TRBJ2-5	ASSSAGGRQETQY
11	TRBV19	.	TRBJ2-7	ASSIVTGGEQY
14	TRBV10-1	.	TRBJ2-1	ASSESGGSLYNEQF
14	TRBV11-3	.	TRBJ2-1	ASSLGLAGGSNEQF
14	TRBV5-1	.	TRBJ1-2	ASSLNRGPSNYGYT
15	TRBV27	.	TRBJ2-6	ASSPQGRGSGANVLT
12	TRBV6-1	.	TRBJ2-2	ASSEAWLTGELF
13	TRBV9	.	TRBJ2-7	ASSPGQGLTYEQY
12	TRBV18	.	TRBJ1-2	ASSPGDTSPGYT
15	TRBV11-2	.	TRBJ2-1	ASSLDMVTGSYNEQF
9	TRBV24-1	few	TRBJ2-7	ATSGGYEQY
11	TRBV7-2	.	TRBJ2-7	ASSLARVYEQY
12	TRBV9	.	TRBJ1-2	ASSAAGFDYGYT
11	TRBV9	.	TRBJ1-4	ASSVGPNEKLF